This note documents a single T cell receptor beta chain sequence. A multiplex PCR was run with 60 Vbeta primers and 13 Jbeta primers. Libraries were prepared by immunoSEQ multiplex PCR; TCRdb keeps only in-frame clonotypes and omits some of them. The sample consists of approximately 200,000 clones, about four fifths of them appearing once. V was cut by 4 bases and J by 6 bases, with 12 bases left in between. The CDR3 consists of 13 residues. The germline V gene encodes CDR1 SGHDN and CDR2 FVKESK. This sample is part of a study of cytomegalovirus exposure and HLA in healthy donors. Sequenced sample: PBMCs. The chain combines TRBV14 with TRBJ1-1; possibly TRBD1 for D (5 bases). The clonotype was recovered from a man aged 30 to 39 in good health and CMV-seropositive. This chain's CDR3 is CASSPRRGSEAFF. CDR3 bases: TGTGCCAGCAGCCCAAGGCGGGGCTCTGAAGCTTTCTTT. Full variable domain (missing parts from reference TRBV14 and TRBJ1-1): EAGVTQFPSHSVIEKGQTVTLRCDPISGHDNLYWYRRVMGKEIKFLLHFVKESKQDESGMPNNRFLAERTGGTYSTLKVQPAELEDSGVYFCASSPRRGSEAFFGQGTRLTVV.